The clone carrying this T cell receptor (beta chain) has ten or more counts. This sample was included in a study of patients and donors after allogeneic stem cell transplantation. The CDR3 runs to 12 residues. V trimming: 6 bases; J trimming: 2 bases; junction bases outside the gene matches: 2. Germline CDR1 reads SQVTM; CDR2 reads ANQGSEA. TCRdb used MiXCR to reprocess the RT-PCR reads, holding one entry per CDR3 protein. Of 150,000 to 200,000 distinct CDR3 sequences in the sample, roughly 30% were seen once. Sequencing used blood, either unsorted or a sorted T cell fraction (not recorded which). The gene calls are TRBV29-1 and TRBJ2-7, with TRBD2 matching over 9 bases. This sequence was found in a human donor who was either an allogeneic HSCT recipient or a stem cell or donor lymphocyte infusion donor (not recorded which). It is not recorded whose cells these are; they may come from a transplant donor. The CDR3 DNA reads as TGCAGCGTCCGACTAGCGGCCTACGAGCAGTACTTC. Its translation: CSVRLAAYEQYF.